Included here is one TCR beta chain sequence, with context. Its matching antigen is unknown. Over 200 million TCR-beta sequences from 15-18 subjects came from every sequencing run. One entry per CDR3 protein results from TCRdb running MiXCR on the 5' RACE reads. In the table there are tens of thousands of distinct CDR3 sequences, 4% of which are singletons. This record belongs to a study of neurological immune-mediated disorders. Whole-study findings and limits: One cluster of related CDR3 sequences contained, by phylogenetic grouping, the repertoires of 18 of 34 multiple sclerosis patients and formed a possible signature.

The T cells used for sorted libraries numbered around 1 million, either CD4+ or CD8+. The specimen sequenced was CD4+ T cells from blood. The TCR originated in a middle-aged woman with multiple sclerosis.

The DNA of the CDR3 is TGCGCCAGCAGCTTGGCCTTAGGGCTCGGGAACACTGAAGCTTTCTTT. Amino acid sequence: CASSLALGLGNTEAFF. The chain links TRBV5-1 to TRBJ1-1; D is unclear. Germline lookup yields CDR1 SGHRS and CDR2 YFSETQ. V was cut by 0 bases and J by 1 base, with 13 bases left in between. The CDR3 runs to 16 residues.